One sample yielded the 14 T cell receptor beta chains listed below, sequenced in a study of read filtering for tumor transcriptome and immune sequencing. Molecular barcoded adaptors covering alpha/delta and beta/gamma chains were used on approximately 400 ng RNA. TCRdb redid the calling of the reads with MiXCR, one entry per CDR3 protein. In the table there are more than 30,000 distinct CDR3 sequences, approximately 17% of which are singletons. Sequenced: a population of CD138-negative cells sorted from bone marrow. The receptor source for this set is a donor at least 40 years old with multiple myeloma.

This clonotype was detected many times. J is TRBJ2-1 and V is TRBV11-2; 8 bases are shared with TRBD2. Germline V gene data show CDR1 as SGHAT and CDR2 as FQNNGV. The CDR3 totals 14 residues. J lost 4 bases, V lost 5 bases, and 4 bases had no gene match. The CDR3 sequence: CASSPAGGYNEQFF. The CDR3, as DNA: TGTGCCAGCAGCCCGGCGGGGGGATACAATGAGCAGTTCTTC.

This clonotype occurred many times. V gene TRBV3-1 combines with J gene TRBJ1-1; D not certain. CDR3 length equals 12 residues. CDR1 is LGHDT, CDR2 YNNKEL, per germline (reference sequence). The V end lost 9 bases, the J end lost 4 bases, and 12 bases lay between the germline ends. The CDR3 protein is CASDLGSTEAFF. The CDR3 region has the DNA TGTGCCAGTGACCTGGGTTCCACTGAAGCTTTCTTT.

This clonotype was observed many times. The chain joins TRBV7-9 to TRBJ2-7; D call uncertain. Per the germline V gene, CDR1 is SEHNR and CDR2 is FQNEAQ (reference sequence). V gave up 4 bases and J gave up 0 bases, with 13 bases separating them. CDR3 length equals 15 residues. CDR3 loop: CASSSTPSSSYEQYF. The CDR3 DNA reads as TGTGCCAGCAGCTCGACTCCGTCGAGCTCCTACGAGCAGTACTTC.

This clonotype rates as medium-sized. The chain couples TRBV6-2 or TRBV6-3 to TRBJ2-1; 12 bases are a match to TRBD2. CDR1 and CDR2 (germline): MNHEY, SVGEGT. The CDR3 is 15 amino acids. The V and J ends lost 5 bases and 10 bases, in that order; junction bases with no gene match: 9. The CDR3 DNA follows: TGTGCCAGCAGTCTTCTAGCGGGAGGGCCACGGGAGCAGTTCTTC. The encoded protein is CASSLLAGGPREQFF.

This clonotype was seen repeatedly, ten times or more. CDR3 DNA sequence: TGTGCCTGGAGTTCCGGGGGCTCCTATAATTCACCCCTCCACTTT. Residues: CAWSSGGSYNSPLHF. This chain uses TRBV30 with TRBJ1-6, with a weak D call TRBD1 (5 bases). The CDR3 loop spans 15 amino acids. Germline V gene lookup returns CDR1 GTSNPN and CDR2 SVGIG (reference sequence). The ends were cut back, 2 bases at V and 0 bases at J, with 8 bases in the middle.

About this clonotype itself: Since no conserved phenylalanine or tryptophan closes the CDR3, a read error is the likely cause. The V gene is TRBV12-3 or TRBV12-4, the J gene TRBJ1-5; D is undetermined. V was pared by 4 bases and J by 5 bases, with 12 bases between. CDR3 length: 14 residues. CDR3 bases: TGTGCCAGCAGTTCTCTTCAGCAAGATCAGCCCCAGCATCTT. Its translation: CASSSLQQDQPQHL.

Many counts were recorded for this clonotype. The chain couples TRBV20-1 to TRBJ2-3; 10 bases map to TRBD2. CDR1 is DFQATT and CDR2 is SNEGSKA in the germline V gene (reference sequence). The CDR3 is made up of 19 amino acids. The junction had 21 bases not matched to a gene; V was cut back by 1 base and J by 8 bases. CDR3 in amino acids: CSARGGSGSGRVLVATQYF. The DNA for the CDR3 is TGCAGTGCTAGAGGGGGATCTGGGAGCGGGAGGGTACTTGTGGCTACGCAGTATTTT.

This clonotype occurred a few times. The chain couples TRBV4-1 to TRBJ1-1; TRBD1 matches at 7 bases. J lost 4 bases, V lost 4 bases, and 6 bases had no gene match. Germline values: CDR1 MGHRA, CDR2 YSYEKL. CDR3 length equals 14 residues. CDR3 coding DNA: TGCGCCAGCAGCCTTGACAGGGATGTCACTGAAGCTTTCTTT. Translated: CASSLDRDVTEAFF.

This clonotype was picked up many times. V gene TRBV7-3 combines with J gene TRBJ2-1, with D perhaps TRBD2 (7 bases). Trimming stripped 5 bases from V and 5 bases from J, with 16 bases between. The CDR3 is 15 amino acids. Per germline, CDR1 SGHTA and CDR2 FQGTGA. The CDR3 DNA reads TGTGCCAGCAGCCGTAGGGGGGGCTTAGACAATGAGCAGTTCTTC. This encodes CASSRRGGLDNEQFF.

This chain links TRBV5-1 with TRBJ2-7; the D is unclear. V dropped 3 bases and J dropped 3 bases, with 7 bases sitting between them. Germline loops: CDR1 SGHRS, CDR2 YFSETQ. The CDR3 contains 12 residues. The DNA for the CDR3 is TGCGCCAGCAGCTCGGTCTTCTACGAGCAGTACTTC. Its protein product is CASSSVFYEQYF.

This clonotype was recorded many times. The V call is TRBV30, the J call TRBJ2-1; D not resolved. Trimming took 3 bases from V and 8 from J, leaving 23 bases between them. Germline CDR1 and CDR2: GTSNPN and SVGIG (reference sequence). The CDR3 has 16 amino acids. In nucleotides, the CDR3 is TGTGCCTGGAGGAGGCAGCTGGCCGTCCGTAGTTATGAGCAGTTCTTC. Its translation: CAWRRQLAVRSYEQFF. Full variable domain (missing parts from reference TRBV30 and TRBJ2-1): SQTIHQWPATLVQPVGSPLSLECTVEGTSNPNLYWYRQAAGRGLQLLFYSVGIGQISSEVPQNLSASRPQDRQFILSSKKLLLSDSGFYLCAWRRQLAVRSYEQFFGPGTRLTVL.

This clonotype is medium-sized (0.01 to 0.1%) by share. The DNA for the CDR3 is TGCAGTGCTCCACAGGGCGAGGTCAATGAGCAGTTCTTC. Protein product: CSAPQGEVNEQFF. This chain links TRBV20-1 with TRBJ2-1; tentatively, D is TRBD1 (6 bases). From germline, CDR1 is DFQATT and CDR2 SNEGSKA (reference sequence). Trimming stripped 5 bases from V and 6 bases from J, with 14 bases between. The CDR3 is 13 residues long.

This clonotype is medium-sized. This chain uses TRBV7-3 with TRBJ1-1, with D hard to call. V was trimmed by 0 bases and J by 2 bases, leaving 10 bases between them. Per the germline V gene, CDR1 is SGHTA and CDR2 is FQGTGA. The CDR3 sequence is 15 residues long. The CDR3 bases are TGTGCCAGCAGCTTAACGCAATTGGGTAACACTGAAGCTTTCTTT. It codes for CASSLTQLGNTEAFF. The whole variable domain, remainder taken from reference TRBV7-3 and TRBJ1-1, is GAGVSQTPSNKVTEKGKYVELRCDPISGHTALYWYRQSLGQGPEFLIYFQGTGAADDSGLPNDRFFAVRPEGSVSTLKIQRTERGDSAVYLCASSLTQLGNTEAFFGQGTRLTVV.

This clonotype has at least ten counts. This rearrangement joins TRBV27 to TRBJ2-5, with TRBD1 matching over 7 bases. CDR1 and CDR2 (germline): MNHEY, SMNVEV (reference sequence). This CDR3 has 17 residues. J gave up 6 bases and V 5 bases, and 18 bases lay outside the gene matches. The CDR3 region has the DNA TGTGCCAGCAGTCCCGCACGGACAGGCACATTGGCTAAGACCCAGTACTTC. This sequence encodes CASSPARTGTLAKTQYF.